These T cell receptor beta chains were read from a single sample in a study of blood T cells in healthy people across ages. Each CDR3 protein gets one entry after TCRdb re-called the 5' RACE reads with MiXCR. The sample has about 580,000 distinct CDR3 sequences; roughly 48% are singletons. Material: blood. These receptors came from a man aged 80 or over in good health. Each CDR3 is given with its conserved first and last residue. Each record gives: D gene, clone size, V gene, J gene, CDR3 protein, CDR3 DNA. A D gene is named only where the DNA matches it firmly. Clone size is shown for a subset of rows, as once, few, many or a class of expanded clone.

d_gene: -; abundance: -; v_gene: TRBV20-1; j_gene: TRBJ1-2; CDR3aa: CSARATLGRSNYGYTF; CDR3nt: TGCAGTGCTAGAGCTACCCTCGGACGGTCTAACTATGGCTACACCTTC
d_gene: TRBD1; abundance: -; v_gene: TRBV28; j_gene: TRBJ2-7; CDR3aa: CASRGQGKLYEQYF; CDR3nt: TGTGCCAGCAGGGGACAGGGGAAGCTCTACGAGCAGTACTTC
d_gene: -; abundance: -; v_gene: TRBV5-1; j_gene: TRBJ2-7; CDR3aa: CASSVDYDEQYF; CDR3nt: TGCGCCAGCAGCGTCGACTACGACGAGCAGTACTTC
d_gene: -; abundance: -; v_gene: TRBV5-5; j_gene: TRBJ2-7; CDR3aa: CASSSGTTPSYNEQYF; CDR3nt: TGTGCCAGCAGCTCCGGGACAACACCCTCCTACAATGAGCAGTACTTC
d_gene: -; abundance: few; v_gene: TRBV4-3; j_gene: TRBJ1-2; CDR3aa: CASSQKGRGNYGYTF; CDR3nt: TGCGCCAGCAGCCAAAAGGGGAGGGGGAACTATGGCTACACCTTC
d_gene: -; abundance: -; v_gene: TRBV7-2; j_gene: TRBJ2-5; CDR3aa: CASSFTMQETQYF; CDR3nt: TGTGCCAGCAGCTTCACGATGCAAGAGACCCAGTACTTC
d_gene: TRBD1; abundance: -; v_gene: TRBV16; j_gene: TRBJ2-4; CDR3aa: CASSQSRTGVPNIQYF; CDR3nt: TGTGCCAGCAGCCAATCGCGGACAGGGGTACCAAACATTCAGTACTTC
d_gene: -; abundance: -; v_gene: TRBV20-1; j_gene: TRBJ1-5; CDR3aa: CSARHASGGAYSNQPQHF; CDR3nt: TGCAGTGCTAGACATGCCTCGGGGGGAGCTTATAGCAATCAGCCCCAGCATTTT
d_gene: TRBD2; abundance: -; v_gene: TRBV6-1; j_gene: TRBJ2-1; CDR3aa: CATWERAGGPSYNEQFF; CDR3nt: TGTGCCACCTGGGAAAGGGCGGGAGGTCCCTCCTACAATGAGCAGTTCTTC
d_gene: -; abundance: -; v_gene: TRBV19; j_gene: TRBJ2-3; CDR3aa: CASPPGGASDTQYF; CDR3nt: TGTGCCAGTCCCCCAGGCGGGGCCTCAGATACGCAGTATTTT
d_gene: -; abundance: -; v_gene: TRBV7-9; j_gene: TRBJ2-5; CDR3aa: CASSLLNLGETQYF; CDR3nt: TGTGCCAGCAGCTTACTCAACCTGGGAGAGACCCAGTACTTC
d_gene: -; abundance: few; v_gene: TRBV7-6; j_gene: TRBJ1-1; CDR3aa: CASSFGRRSSMNTEAFF; CDR3nt: TGTGCCAGCAGCTTCGGTAGGCGGAGTTCTATGAACACTGAAGCTTTCTTT
d_gene: -; abundance: -; v_gene: TRBV7-3; j_gene: TRBJ2-1; CDR3aa: CASSLNTWSQENNEQFF; CDR3nt: TGTGCCAGCAGCTTAAATACTTGGTCACAGGAGAACAATGAGCAGTTCTTC
d_gene: -; abundance: few; v_gene: TRBV20-1; j_gene: TRBJ2-3; CDR3aa: CSAPHTPSDTQYF; CDR3nt: TGCAGTGCTCCTCACACCCCGTCGGATACGCAGTATTTT
d_gene: -; abundance: few; v_gene: TRBV6-1; j_gene: TRBJ2-7; CDR3aa: CASSIRAYDEQYF; CDR3nt: TGTGCCAGCAGTATTCGTGCCTACGACGAGCAGTACTTC
d_gene: -; abundance: -; v_gene: TRBV11-1; j_gene: TRBJ2-1; CDR3aa: CASSLRVAAYNEQFF; CDR3nt: TGTGCCAGCAGCTTAAGGGTAGCGGCCTACAATGAGCAGTTCTTC
d_gene: TRBD1; abundance: few; v_gene: TRBV20-1; j_gene: TRBJ2-5; CDR3aa: CSARGQLGETQYF; CDR3nt: TGCAGTGCTAGGGGACAGCTCGGAGAGACCCAGTACTTC
d_gene: -; abundance: -; v_gene: TRBV29-1; j_gene: TRBJ1-1; CDR3aa: CSVESRGGTEAFF; CDR3nt: TGCAGCGTTGAATCGCGCGGGGGCACTGAAGCTTTCTTT
d_gene: -; abundance: -; v_gene: TRBV20-1; j_gene: TRBJ2-7; CDR3aa: CSARGVRVYEQYF; CDR3nt: TGCAGTGCTAGAGGGGTCAGGGTGTACGAGCAGTACTTC
d_gene: TRBD2; abundance: few; v_gene: TRBV20-1; j_gene: TRBJ2-7; CDR3aa: CSARDSSGSSRSYEQYF; CDR3nt: TGCAGTGCTAGAGATTCTAGCGGGAGTTCGCGCTCCTACGAGCAGTACTTC
d_gene: TRBD2; abundance: few; v_gene: TRBV7-2; j_gene: TRBJ2-1; CDR3aa: CASSLAPGLAGDNEQFF; CDR3nt: TGTGCCAGCAGCTTAGCTCCGGGACTAGCGGGGGACAATGAGCAGTTCTTC
d_gene: TRBD2; abundance: few; v_gene: TRBV7-3; j_gene: TRBJ2-1; CDR3aa: CASSLRGGTSGGNEQFF; CDR3nt: TGTGCCAGCAGCTTAAGGGGTGGGACTAGCGGGGGCAATGAGCAGTTCTTC